Presented here are 10 T cell receptor beta chains from one specimen sequenced in a study of regulatory T cells in long-lasting Graves disease. Noted time point: newly diagnosed GD, antithyroid drugs for less than 3 months. The TCR library was made from RNA that had been extracted from PBMCs in TRIzol. For TCR beta, libraries came from iRepertoire HTBI primers and Arm-PCR of CDR3 regions. Via MiXCR, TCRdb re-called the multiplex PCR reads, giving one row per CDR3 protein. Here the sample spans around 450,000 distinct CDR3 sequences, over 14% being singletons. These sequences were also reported in another study, on T cells in Graves' hyperthyroidism and ophthalmopathy.

The sample was peripheral blood mononuclear cells (PBMCs), taken at new diagnosis, from a patient treated with antithyroid drugs. The receptors stem from a woman in her thirties or forties with Graves disease.

The sample holds many counts of this clonotype. The rearrangement uses TRBV19 and TRBJ1-2; TRBD1 matches 9 bases. The CDR3 totals 12 residues. In germline, CDR1 is LNHDA, CDR2 SQIVND (reference sequence). J lost 6 bases, V lost 10 bases, and 6 bases had no gene match. The CDR3 region is CATSDRGHGYTF. For the CDR3, the DNA is TGTGCCACCTCGGACAGGGGTCATGGCTACACCTTC.

This clonotype was detected many times. The V gene is TRBV2, the J gene TRBJ2-1, with 7 bases that match TRBD2. The CDR3 consists of 12 residues. The germline V gene has CDR1 SNHLY and CDR2 FYNNEI. V was clipped by 5 bases and J by 12 bases; unmatched bases: 7. The CDR3 protein is CASSRTPSGQFF. The DNA for the CDR3 is TGTGCCAGCAGTCGGACTCCTAGCGGGCAGTTCTTC.

This clonotype was found a few times. The rearrangement links TRBV28 to TRBJ2-7; perhaps D is TRBD1 or TRBD2 (7 bases each). V lost 2 bases and J lost 4, with 21 bases in between. Germline loops: CDR1 MDHEN, CDR2 SYDVKM. This CDR3 comprises 17 residues. The chain's CDR3 is CASSLRGPPGGSYEQYF. CDR3 in DNA: TGTGCCAGCAGTTTAAGGGGGCCGCCGGGGGGTTCGTACGAGCAGTACTTC.

This clonotype was found many times. The J gene is TRBJ2-2, the V gene TRBV2; TRBD2 matches 11 bases. Germline values: CDR1 SNHLY, CDR2 FYNNEI. This CDR3 is built from 17 residues. V lost 4 bases and J lost 1; bases outside the gene matches: 5. The CDR3 bases are TGTGCCAGCAGTGGTCCTAGCGGGAGGTTGAACACCGGGGAGCTGTTTTTT. It is translated as CASSGPSGRLNTGELFF.

This clonotype was observed many times. This rearrangement joins TRBV15 to TRBJ1-5; possibly TRBD1 for D (6 bases). CDR1 and CDR2 from the germline V gene are LNHNV and YYDKDF (reference sequence). This CDR3 has 16 residues. V dropped 0 bases and J dropped 6 bases, with 15 bases sitting between them. DNA for the CDR3: TGTGCCACCAGCAGAGATACGGGGGCGGTAGGTCAGCCCCAGCATTTT. Translated: CATSRDTGAVGQPQHF.

This clonotype was recorded a few times. The chain uses TRBV25-1 and TRBJ2-3; D gene unclear. This CDR3 comprises 12 residues. From germline, CDR1 is MGHDK and CDR2 SYGVNS. V lost 1 base, J lost 4 bases, and 3 bases lay in between. The CDR3 DNA is TGTGCCAGCAGTGAATTTCCAGATACGCAGTATTTT. Protein product: CASSEFPDTQYF.

This clonotype occurred many times. As DNA, the CDR3 is TGTGCCAGCAGCATCTCGACGGGTGCAACTAATGAAAAACTGTTTTTT. This codes for CASSISTGATNEKLFF. J is TRBJ1-4 and V is TRBV5-5; D remains ambiguous. The CDR3 length is 16 residues. V lost 4 bases to trimming and J lost 0 bases, with 13 bases between them. Looked up from germline, CDR1 is SGHKS and CDR2 is YYEKEE (reference sequence).

Notes on this clonotype: A single base separates this from a much larger clone, so it may be a read error. The chain couples TRBV3-1 to TRBJ2-2, with TRBD2 matching over 7 bases. The CDR3 length is 15 residues. Germline V gene lookup returns CDR1 LGHDT and CDR2 YNNKEL (reference sequence). CDR3 sequence: CVSTWAGVNTGELFF. DNA for the CDR3: TGTGTCAGCACCTGGGCGGGAGTTAACACCGGGGAGCTGTTTTTT.

This clonotype was picked up many times. This chain links TRBV2 with TRBJ2-3, with 12 bases lining up with TRBD2. CDR3 length: 17 residues. Unmatched junction bases numbered 5, after V lost 4 bases and J lost 0 bases. Looked up from germline, CDR1 is SNHLY and CDR2 is FYNNEI. The DNA of the CDR3 is TGTGCCAGCAGTGGGCTCGGGACTAGCGGGAGCACAGATACGCAGTATTTT. Amino acid sequence: CASSGLGTSGSTDTQYF.

This clonotype was seen at least ten times. The chain joins TRBV5-6 to TRBJ2-7, with 8 bases matching TRBD1. The J segment lost 2 bases and the V segment lost 1 base, leaving 2 bases of the junction unmatched. Germline assignment: CDR1 SGHDT and CDR2 YYEEEE. The CDR3 is 14 residues long. The CDR3 here is CASSLRDRTYEQYF. DNA for the CDR3: TGTGCCAGCAGCTTGCGGGACAGGACCTACGAGCAGTACTTC.